These 10 T cell receptor beta chains were sequenced from one sample in a study of CD8 T cells in ankylosing spondylitis. In TCRdb, the 5' RACE reads were re-called with MiXCR into one record per CDR3 protein. This sample carries around 35,000 distinct CDR3 sequences, roughly 11% of them seen once, and the ten largest clones take 20% to 25%. Source material: synovial fluid, either unsorted or a sorted T cell fraction (not recorded which). The origin of the receptors is a male donor with ankylosing spondylitis.

This clonotype is medium-sized (0.01 to 0.1%) within its sample. This chain's CDR3 is CATQAGASRDTQYF. CDR3 nucleotide sequence: TGTGCCACCCAGGCGGGAGCGAGTAGGGATACGCAGTATTTT. This rearrangement joins TRBV7-9 to TRBJ2-3; 7 positions match TRBD2. Germline V gene lookup returns CDR1 SEHNR and CDR2 FQNEAQ (reference sequence). The CDR3 extends over 14 amino acids. Germline trimming cut 10 bases from V and 6 bases from J; bases unmatched to any gene: 13.

The chain couples TRBV7-2 to TRBJ2-1, with 10 bases identical to TRBD2. Trimming took 1 base from V and 9 from J; bases not matched to a gene: 3. From germline, CDR1 is SGHTA and CDR2 FQGNSA. The CDR3 runs 14 residues. CDR3 sequence reads: CASSLGLAGGEQFF. CDR3 DNA: TGTGCCAGCAGCTTAGGATTAGCGGGAGGTGAGCAGTTCTTC.

This clonotype was counted only a few times. In DNA, the CDR3 is TGTGCCACCAGTCCCACCTGGGGGGCCAACGTCCTGACTTTC. Protein: CATSPTWGANVLTF. This chain uses TRBV24-1 with TRBJ2-6; D not certain. Germline values: CDR1 KGHDR, CDR2 SFDVKD. V was clipped by 6 bases and J by 4 bases, with 9 bases between them. This CDR3 is built from 14 residues.

Comments on this clonotype: Sequence at one end of the junction differs from germline and may be a read error. The chain joins TRBV28 to TRBJ2-2; 9 bases line up with TRBD1. Germline V gene data show CDR1 as MDHEN and CDR2 as SYDVKM. The CDR3 length is 15 residues. The chain's CDR3 is CASSSWTGVAGEPFF. The CDR3 DNA follows: TGTGCCAGCAGTTCCTGGACAGGGGTCGCCGGGGAGCCGTTTTTT.

At least ten counts were recorded for this clonotype. The CDR3 bases are TGCAGCGACGGGGATTACAATGAGCAGTTCTTC. Translated: CSDGDYNEQFF. The chain couples TRBV29-1 to TRBJ2-1; D may be TRBD2 (5 bases). V lost 7 bases, J lost 4 bases, and 8 bases lay in between. CDR3 length equals 11 residues. Germline assignment: CDR1 SQVTM and CDR2 ANQGSEA.

This clonotype has only a few counts. The V gene is TRBV20-1, the J gene TRBJ2-2; D call uncertain. CDR1 is DFQATT and CDR2 is SNEGSKA in the germline V gene (reference sequence). V shed 0 bases and J shed 0 bases, with 11 bases lying between them. CDR3 length: 16 amino acids. The CDR3 loop reads CSARDLWQPNTGELFF. CDR3 sequence (DNA): TGCAGTGCTAGAGATCTTTGGCAACCGAACACCGGGGAGCTGTTTTTT.

This clonotype was recorded at least ten times. V gene TRBV20-1 combines with J gene TRBJ1-1, with 8 bases aligning to TRBD1. Germline trimming cut 3 bases from V and 5 bases from J; bases unmatched to any gene: 11. CDR1 is DFQATT and CDR2 is SNEGSKA in the germline V gene (reference sequence). There are 15 residues in the CDR3. CDR3 sequence reads: CSASSPGGGYTEAFF. The CDR3 DNA sequence: TGCAGTGCTAGTTCGCCAGGGGGCGGCTATACTGAAGCTTTCTTT.

This chain connects TRBV11-2 to TRBJ2-3, with a possible D match to TRBD1 (5 bases). CDR1 SGHAT and CDR2 FQNNGV come from the germline V gene. The CDR3 is 16 amino acids. V was cut by 1 base and J by 2 bases, with 13 bases left in between. CDR3 sequence (DNA): TGTGCCAGCAGCTTAGGAGCAGGGCTTATCACAGATACGCAGTATTTT. It translates to CASSLGAGLITDTQYF. Variable domain in full (rest from reference TRBV11-2 and TRBJ2-3): EAGVAQSPRYKIIEKRQSVAFWCNPISGHATLYWYQQILGQGPKLLIQFQNNGVVDDSQLPKDRFSAERLKGVDSTLKIQPAKLEDSAVYLCASSLGAGLITDTQYFGPGTRLTVL.

This clonotype was observed many times. V gene TRBV10-3 combines with J gene TRBJ2-7; 10 bases line up with TRBD2. Germline CDR1 ENHRY, CDR2 SYGVKD. The CDR3 runs to 16 residues. Trimming took 2 bases from V and 4 from J; bases not matched to a gene: 8. In nucleotides, the CDR3 is TGTGCCATCAGTGAGGTGAGGACTAGCGGAGAGTACGAGCAGTACTTC. Residues: CAISEVRTSGEYEQYF.

V is TRBV18 and J is TRBJ2-7; D gene uncertain. CDR1 and CDR2 from the germline V gene are KGHSH and LQKENI. CDR3 size: 13 residues. The V end was cut by 2 bases, the J end by 4 bases, with 9 bases between. The CDR3 loop reads CASSPVLEYEQYF. The CDR3 bases are TGTGCCAGCTCACCAGTTTTGGAGTACGAGCAGTACTTC.